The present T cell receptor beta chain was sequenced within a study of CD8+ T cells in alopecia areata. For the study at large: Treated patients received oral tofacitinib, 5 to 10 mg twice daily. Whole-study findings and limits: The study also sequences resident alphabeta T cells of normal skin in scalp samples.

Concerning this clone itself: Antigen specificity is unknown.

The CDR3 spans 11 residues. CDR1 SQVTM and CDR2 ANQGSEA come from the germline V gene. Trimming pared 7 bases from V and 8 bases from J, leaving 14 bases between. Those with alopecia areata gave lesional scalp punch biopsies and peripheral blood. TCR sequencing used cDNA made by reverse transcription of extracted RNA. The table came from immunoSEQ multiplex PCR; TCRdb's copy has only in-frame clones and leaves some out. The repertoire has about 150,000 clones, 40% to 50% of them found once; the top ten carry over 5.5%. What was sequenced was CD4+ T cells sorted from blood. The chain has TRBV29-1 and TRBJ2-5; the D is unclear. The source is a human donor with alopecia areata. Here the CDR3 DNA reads TGCAGCGCAGGACCCCTCTTTACCCAGTACTTC. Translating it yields CSAGPLFTQYF. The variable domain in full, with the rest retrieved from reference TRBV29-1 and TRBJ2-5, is SAVISQKPSRDICQRGTSLTIQCQVDSQVTMMFWYRQQPGQSLTLIATANQGSEATYESGFVIDKFPISRPNLTFSTLTVSNMSPEDSSIYLCSAGPLFTQYFGPGTRLLVL.